Shown below are 5 T cell receptor beta chains from a single sample sequenced in a study of cytomegalovirus exposure and HLA in healthy donors. With 60 Vbeta and 13 Jbeta primers, the PCR was carried out. Sequencing was performed with immunoSEQ multiplex PCR; in TCRdb, only in-frame clones are kept and a portion is missing. The sample carries fewer than 150,000 clones, around 79% recorded once. Sequenced input: PBMCs. The receptor source for this set is a male donor in good health and CMV-seronegative.

J is TRBJ2-3 and V is TRBV6-5; the match to TRBD1 covers 7 bases. The CDR3 has 15 residues. The junction had 5 bases not matched to a gene; V was cut back by 5 bases and J by 0 bases. CDR1 and CDR2 from the germline V gene are MNHEY and SVGAGI. The CDR3 is CASSNRDSSTDTQYF. For the CDR3, the DNA is TGTGCCAGCAGTAACCGGGACAGTAGCACAGATACGCAGTATTTT.

The chain links TRBV11-3 to TRBJ1-1; D unresolved. The CDR3 spans 12 residues. The ends were cut back, 3 bases at V and 1 base at J, with 3 bases in the middle. CDR1 and CDR2 from the germline V gene are SGHNT and YENEEA. The CDR3 loop is CASSFSNTEAFF. The DNA for the CDR3 is TGTGCCAGCAGCTTCTCGAACACTGAAGCTTTCTTT.

The chain employs TRBV6-5 and TRBJ1-2; TRBD1 agrees at 7 bases. Germline V gene sequence: CDR1 MNHEY, CDR2 SVGAGI. V dropped 6 bases and J dropped 0; count of bases not matched to a gene: 4. This CDR3 spans 14 amino acids. As DNA, the CDR3 is TGTGCCAGCAGACCGGACAGGTCTAACTATGGCTACACCTTC. It specifies CASRPDRSNYGYTF.

V usage is TRBV10-1 and J usage is TRBJ2-7; D may be TRBD2 (5 bases). The germline CDR1 and CDR2 sequences are WNHNN and SYGVQD (reference sequence). V was clipped by 4 bases and J by 7 bases, with 14 bases between them. This CDR3 region has 13 residues. The CDR3 sequence is CASSVLGVGEQYF. The CDR3 bases are TGCGCCAGCAGTGTGCTGGGAGTCGGGGAGCAGTACTTC.

This rearrangement joins TRBV29-1 to TRBJ1-2; unclear D gene. The CDR3 is 12 amino acids. V was trimmed by 6 bases and J by 4 bases, leaving 12 bases between them. Germline V CDR1 and CDR2: SQVTM, ANQGSEA. CDR3 in DNA: TGCAGCGTGGTTGAGGGTATCTATGGCTACACCTTC. Translation gives CSVVEGIYGYTF.